The 30 T cell receptor beta chains below were found in one sample sequenced in a study of blood T cell repertoires in COVID-19. Sequenced by immunoSEQ multiplex PCR; TCRdb stores in-frame clones only, minus some. The sample carries around 100,000 clones, approximately 87% recorded once. Material for sequencing was peripheral blood. The receptors were sampled from a human donor in a cohort sampled during active or convalescent COVID-19.

This chain connects TRBV5-6 to TRBJ2-1; tentatively, D is TRBD2 (5 bases). V was shortened by 5 bases and J by 10 bases, with 16 bases between the two germline ends. There are 13 residues in the CDR3. The germline V gene encodes CDR1 SGHDT and CDR2 YYEEEE. Here the CDR3 DNA reads TGTGCCAGCAGTTGGGGAGACGGCCTCGAGCAGTTCTTC. Translation: CASSWGDGLEQFF. The entire variable domain, with the rest obtained from reference TRBV5-6 and TRBJ2-1, is as follows: DAGVTQSPTHLIKTRGQQVTLRCSPKSGHDTVSWYQQALGQGPQFIFQYYEEEERQRGNFPDRFSGHQFPNYSSELNVNALLLGDSALYLCASSWGDGLEQFFGPGTRLTVL.

The V call is TRBV11-3, the J call TRBJ1-1; 7 nucleotides agree with TRBD1. This CDR3 comprises 13 residues. Trimming cost V 7 bases and J 4 bases; bases outside gene matches: 6. Looked up from germline, CDR1 is SGHNT and CDR2 is YENEEA. Here the CDR3 reads CASTYRGGTEAFF. CDR3 nucleotide sequence: TGTGCCAGCACCTACAGGGGAGGCACTGAAGCTTTCTTT. The whole variable domain, filled in from reference TRBV11-3 and TRBJ1-1, reads EAGVVQSPRYKIIEKKQPVAFWCNPISGHNTLYWYLQNLGQGPELLIRYENEEAVDDSQLPKDRFSAERLKGVDSTLKIQPAELGDSAVYLCASTYRGGTEAFFGQGTRLTVV.

This clone was seen a handful of times. The rearrangement joins TRBV14 to TRBJ1-2; weak D call: TRBD1 (6 bases). Trimming cost V 4 bases and J 2 bases, with 14 bases left between them. CDR1 SGHDN and CDR2 FVKESK come from the germline V gene. The CDR3 sequence is 15 residues long. CDR3 residues: CASSRLSGTNYGYTF. The DNA for the CDR3 is TGTGCCAGCAGCCGCCTGTCAGGGACAAACTATGGCTACACCTTC.

The chain employs TRBV7-2 and TRBJ2-7; 8 bases line up with TRBD1. The CDR3 is 15 residues long. In germline, CDR1 is SGHTA, CDR2 FQGNSA. The ends lost 5 bases at V and 5 bases at J; junction bases unmatched: 11. The DNA of the CDR3 is TGTGCCAGCAGCCTTTCCGGGACAGGTTACCACGAGCAGTACTTC. Translated: CASSLSGTGYHEQYF.

J is TRBJ2-2 and V is TRBV7-2; the D gene is possibly TRBD2 (7 bases). V was clipped by 5 bases and J by 4 bases, with 17 bases between them. The germline V gene has CDR1 SGHTA and CDR2 FQGNSA. This CDR3 comprises 16 residues. The CDR3 loop reads CASSPRGGGSTGELFF. The DNA of the CDR3 is TGTGCCAGCAGCCCGCGGGGAGGGGGGTCCACCGGGGAGCTGTTTTTT.

The V and J genes are TRBV18 and TRBJ1-2; 10 bases are shared with TRBD1. CDR3 length equals 14 residues. V shed 5 bases and J 2 bases; nucleotides not matched to a gene: 2. The germline V gene encodes CDR1 KGHSH and CDR2 LQKENI. CDR3 DNA: TGTGCCAGCTCATCGGGACAGGGGAACTATGGCTACACCTTC. It yields the protein CASSSGQGNYGYTF.

This chain uses TRBV2 with TRBJ2-7, with TRBD1 matching over 8 bases. CDR3 length: 16 amino acids. Germline CDR1 SNHLY, CDR2 FYNNEI. J lost 1 base, V lost 10 bases, and 15 bases had no gene match. The CDR3 DNA follows: TGTGCCACTCGAAGCTCAGGGGGCTGGGTGTCCTACGAGCAGTACTTC. Its translation: CATRSSGGWVSYEQYF.

The chain couples TRBV7-2 to TRBJ2-3; TRBD2 matches at 15 bases. The V and J ends lost 1 base and 5 bases, in that order; junction bases with no gene match: 7. Looked up from germline, CDR1 is SGHTA and CDR2 is FQGNSA. The CDR3 length is 18 residues. The CDR3 DNA sequence: TGTGCCAGCAGCTTAGTAAAGGGACTAGCGGGGGGAGGAGATACGCAGTATTTT. This translates into CASSLVKGLAGGGDTQYF. Using reference TRBV7-2 and TRBJ2-3 for the parts outside the CDR3, the full variable domain is GAGVSQSPSNKVTEKGKDVELRCDPISGHTALYWYRQSLGQGLEFLIYFQGNSAPDKSGLPSDRFSAERTGGSVSTLTIQRTQQEDSAVYLCASSLVKGLAGGGDTQYFGPGTRLTVL.

This chain connects TRBV6-1 to TRBJ2-1; no reliable D call. The CDR3 contains 15 residues. Deletions cut 3 bases from V and 10 bases from J, with 19 bases between. CDR1 MNHNS and CDR2 SASEGT come from the germline V gene. The CDR3 reads CASSDTLPLPREQFF. CDR3 DNA sequence: TGTGCCAGCAGTGATACCCTCCCGCTCCCTCGGGAGCAGTTCTTC.

This clone has just a few counts. The chain has TRBV18 and TRBJ1-1, with 7 bases lining up with TRBD1. Germline V gene data show CDR1 as KGHSH and CDR2 as LQKENI. V lost 0 bases, J lost 13 bases, and 8 bases stayed unmatched. The CDR3 is 13 residues long. As DNA, the CDR3 is TGTGCCAGCTCACCACCGAGCACAGGGGTAGGTTTCTTT. Amino acids: CASSPPSTGVGFF.

A remark on this clone: The same CDR3 can be traced to other DNA sequences in this sample. This sequence joins TRBV7-3 and TRBJ2-7; no clear D. V lost 5 bases to trimming and J lost 4 bases, with 12 bases between them. The CDR3 consists of 13 residues. CDR1 SGHTA and CDR2 FQGTGA come from the germline V gene. CDR3 amino acids: CASSPPDSYEQYF. The CDR3 DNA sequence: TGTGCCAGCAGCCCCCCTGACTCGTACGAGCAGTACTTC. Together with reference TRBV7-3 and TRBJ2-7, the CDR3 gives the full variable domain: GAGVSQTPSNKVTEKGKYVELRCDPISGHTALYWYRQSLGQGPEFLIYFQGTGAADDSGLPNDRFFAVRPEGSVSTLKIQRTERGDSAVYLCASSPPDSYEQYFGPGTRLTVT.

This clone was recorded only once. The chain combines TRBV7-3 with TRBJ2-3; D remains unclear. Germline CDR1 and CDR2: SGHTA and FQGTGA. This CDR3 is built from 13 residues. V was trimmed by 6 bases and J by 1 base, leaving 8 bases between them. CDR3 nucleotide sequence: TGTGCCAGCAGACCTACAGGCACAGATACGCAGTATTTT. Its protein product is CASRPTGTDTQYF.

J is TRBJ1-5 and V is TRBV5-3, with 8 bases identical to TRBD1. TRBV5-3 is filed as an ORF, its function uncertain. CDR3 length: 14 amino acids. Trimming cost V 5 bases and J 6 bases; bases outside gene matches: 7. CDR3 residues: CARREDRVSQPQHF. In DNA, the CDR3 is TGTGCCAGAAGAGAGGACAGGGTCAGTCAGCCCCAGCATTTT.

V usage is TRBV5-1 and J usage is TRBJ2-3; 7 positions agree with TRBD1. CDR1 SGHRS and CDR2 YFSETQ come from the germline V gene. There are 15 residues in the CDR3. With V trimmed by 5 bases and J by 0 bases, 6 bases remained unmatched. DNA for the CDR3: TGCGCCAGCAGAAAGACAGGGTGGAGCACAGATACGCAGTATTTT. It translates to CASRKTGWSTDTQYF. The whole variable domain, filled in from reference TRBV5-1 and TRBJ2-3, reads KAGVTQTPRYLIKTRGQQVTLSCSPISGHRSVSWYQQTPGQGLQFLFEYFSETQRNKGNFPGRFSGRQFSNSRSEMNVSTLELGDSALYLCASRKTGWSTDTQYFGPGTRLTVL.

The genes are TRBV19 and TRBJ2-2, with D tentatively TRBD1 (5 bases). The ends were cut back, 8 bases at V and 4 bases at J, with 14 bases in the middle. CDR3 size: 14 residues. The germline CDR1 and CDR2 sequences are LNHDA and SQIVND (reference sequence). CDR3 amino acids: CASRRGPGTGELFF. CDR3 bases: TGTGCCAGTCGAAGGGGTCCGGGCACCGGGGAGCTGTTTTTT.

The chain links TRBV7-8 to TRBJ2-7, with 7 nucleotides matching TRBD2. Germline CDR1 reads SGHVS; CDR2 reads FQNEAQ. The CDR3 totals 15 residues. The V gene end was trimmed by 0 bases and the J gene end by 3 bases; junction bases not matched to a gene: 5. CDR3 DNA: TGTGCCAGCAGCTTAGCGCCCCCTAGCGGCTACGAGCAGTACTTC. It is translated as CASSLAPPSGYEQYF.

The chain recombines TRBV7-9 with TRBJ1-1; the D gene is possibly TRBD1 (5 bases). The CDR3 totals 17 residues. The germline V and J ends were trimmed by 3 bases and 0 bases, with 17 bases remaining between them. Per the germline V gene, CDR1 is SEHNR and CDR2 is FQNEAQ (reference sequence). CDR3: CASSLTAFRELNTEAFF. In DNA, the CDR3 is TGTGCCAGCAGCTTGACAGCCTTCCGGGAGTTGAACACTGAAGCTTTCTTT.

This sequence joins TRBV29-1 and TRBJ1-1, with no clear D. The CDR3 consists of 12 residues. Per the germline V gene, CDR1 is SQVTM and CDR2 is ANQGSEA. Trimming shortened V by 4 bases and J by 6 bases, and 12 bases separated the two germline ends. This CDR3 reads CSVVGFGAEAFF. CDR3 coding DNA: TGCAGCGTTGTTGGGTTCGGGGCTGAAGCTTTCTTT. The whole variable domain, remainder taken from reference TRBV29-1 and TRBJ1-1, is SAVISQKPSRDICQRGTSLTIQCQVDSQVTMMFWYRQQPGQSLTLIATANQGSEATYESGFVIDKFPISRPNLTFSTLTVSNMSPEDSSIYLCSVVGFGAEAFFGQGTRLTVV.

V is TRBV4-1 and J is TRBJ2-6; a weak D match, TRBD1 (5 bases). Germline values: CDR1 MGHRA, CDR2 YSYEKL. V shed 2 bases and J shed 1 base, with 6 bases lying between them. This CDR3 is 15 amino acids long. The CDR3 is CASSQQGSGANVLTF. In DNA form, the CDR3 reads TGCGCCAGCAGCCAACAGGGTTCTGGGGCCAACGTCCTGACTTTC.

This clone appeared a few times. The J gene is TRBJ1-2, the V gene TRBV27; 8 bases line up with TRBD1. This CDR3 has 15 amino acids. The J segment lost 6 bases and the V segment lost 4 bases, leaving 10 bases of the junction unmatched. Looked up from germline, CDR1 is MNHEY and CDR2 is SMNVEV (reference sequence). The CDR3 loop reads CASSSHRQGRNGYTF. In DNA form, the CDR3 reads TGTGCCAGCAGTTCCCACCGACAGGGGAGAAATGGCTACACCTTC.

The rearrangement joins TRBV18 to TRBJ1-1; D unclear. The germline V and J ends were trimmed by 2 bases and 1 base, with 14 bases remaining between them. Germline CDR1 is KGHSH and CDR2 is LQKENI. CDR3 size: 16 residues. This CDR3 is CASSPSATQENTEAFF. CDR3 bases: TGTGCCAGCTCACCATCTGCGACGCAGGAGAACACTGAAGCTTTCTTT.

This clone was observed a handful of times. The V and J genes are TRBV6-4 and TRBJ1-1, with 9 bases identical to TRBD1. The CDR3 is made up of 15 amino acids. CDR1 and CDR2 (germline): MRHNA, SNTAGT. The ends lost 4 bases at V and 3 bases at J; junction bases unmatched: 6. The CDR3 DNA follows: TGTGCCAGCAGTGCACAGGACAGGGGACACACTGAAGCTTTCTTT. This sequence encodes CASSAQDRGHTEAFF.

The rearrangement uses TRBV11-2 and TRBJ2-3, with D possibly being TRBD2 (7 bases). Germline V CDR1 and CDR2: SGHAT, FQNNGV. This CDR3 has 15 amino acids. V was pared by 10 bases and J by 9 bases, with 26 bases between. The CDR3 nucleotides read TGTGCCACCCAACTTATGAGGGGGGGCCCGGGGACGCAGTATTTT. It specifies CATQLMRGGPGTQYF.

This chain uses TRBV18 with TRBJ2-5, with TRBD2 matching 9 bases. Germline V gene data show CDR1 as KGHSH and CDR2 as LQKENI. The CDR3 sequence is 16 residues long. V lost 3 bases and J lost 1; bases outside the gene matches: 6. Here the CDR3 DNA reads TGTGCCAGCTCACCCGGACAAGCGGGGGGCCAAGAGACCCAGTACTTC. It codes for CASSPGQAGGQETQYF.

The J gene is TRBJ1-2, the V gene TRBV6-5, with 7 bases lining up with TRBD1. The CDR3 is 14 amino acids. From germline, CDR1 is MNHEY and CDR2 SVGAGI. With 6 bases clipped from V and 4 bases from J, the junction kept 8 bases outside the gene matches. CDR3: CASSRDSQFYGYTF. CDR3 DNA: TGTGCCAGCAGCCGGGACAGCCAATTCTATGGCTACACCTTC.

The rearrangement joins TRBV7-2 to TRBJ1-4, with a possible D match to TRBD1 (6 bases). The CDR3 runs to 15 residues. V gave up 4 bases and J gave up 4 bases, with 13 bases separating them. Germline loops: CDR1 SGHTA, CDR2 FQGNSA. CDR3 DNA sequence: TGTGCCAGCAGCTCCAGGGGCGCGGTTAATGAAAAACTGTTTTTT. Translated, it gives CASSSRGAVNEKLFF.

The rearrangement links TRBV30 to TRBJ1-4, with 8 bases fitting TRBD1. The CDR3 spans 13 residues. J lost 5 bases, V lost 4 bases, and 3 bases had no gene match. Germline CDR1 GTSNPN, CDR2 SVGIG (reference sequence). CDR3 amino acids: CAWKYRGNEKLFF. CDR3 DNA sequence: TGTGCCTGGAAGTACAGGGGGAATGAAAAACTGTTTTTT.

On this clone: Compared with germline, one end of the junction differs, possibly owing to a read error. The chain's CDR3 is CASSSGNRDLQETQYF. The CDR3 DNA is TGTGCTAGCAGCTCCGGTAACCGGGACTTGCAAGAGACCCAGTACTTC. The gene calls are TRBV7-7 and TRBJ2-5; the D gene is possibly TRBD2 (6 bases). CDR1 and CDR2 (germline): SSHAT, FNYEAQ (reference sequence). There are 16 residues in the CDR3.

This clone was seen only a few times. The chain recombines TRBV10-3 with TRBJ2-3, with TRBD2 identical over 12 bases. Trimming took 4 bases from V and 1 from J; bases not matched to a gene: 9. The CDR3 contains 18 residues. CDR1 is ENHRY, CDR2 SYGVKD, per germline. The CDR3 region has the DNA TGTGCCATCAGTGGATCTAGCGGGGGGGCTTCGGGCACAGATACGCAGTATTTT. Translating gives CAISGSSGGASGTDTQYF.

The gene calls are TRBV7-9 and TRBJ2-5, with TRBD1 matching over 7 bases. Germline CDR1 SEHNR, CDR2 FQNEAQ (reference sequence). The CDR3 sequence is 14 residues long. With V trimmed by 6 bases and J by 3 bases, 7 bases remained unmatched. Here the CDR3 reads CASSPQGWKETQYF. CDR3 DNA: TGTGCCAGCAGTCCACAGGGGTGGAAAGAGACCCAGTACTTC.